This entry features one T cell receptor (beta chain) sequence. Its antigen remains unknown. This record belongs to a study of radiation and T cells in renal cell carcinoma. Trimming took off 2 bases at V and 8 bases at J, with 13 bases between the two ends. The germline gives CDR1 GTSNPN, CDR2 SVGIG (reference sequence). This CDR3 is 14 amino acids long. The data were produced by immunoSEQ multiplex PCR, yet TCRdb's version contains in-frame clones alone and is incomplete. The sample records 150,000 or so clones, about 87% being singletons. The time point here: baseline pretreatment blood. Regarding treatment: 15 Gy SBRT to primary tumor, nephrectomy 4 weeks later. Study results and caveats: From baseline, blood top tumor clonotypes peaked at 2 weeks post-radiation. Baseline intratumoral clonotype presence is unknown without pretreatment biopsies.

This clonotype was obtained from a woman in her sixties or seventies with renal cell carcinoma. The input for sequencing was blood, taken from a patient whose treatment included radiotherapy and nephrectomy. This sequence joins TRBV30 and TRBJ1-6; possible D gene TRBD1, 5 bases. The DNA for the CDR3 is TGTGCCTGGAGTAGGCAGGGAACGTATTCACCCCTCCACTTT. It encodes CAWSRQGTYSPLHF.